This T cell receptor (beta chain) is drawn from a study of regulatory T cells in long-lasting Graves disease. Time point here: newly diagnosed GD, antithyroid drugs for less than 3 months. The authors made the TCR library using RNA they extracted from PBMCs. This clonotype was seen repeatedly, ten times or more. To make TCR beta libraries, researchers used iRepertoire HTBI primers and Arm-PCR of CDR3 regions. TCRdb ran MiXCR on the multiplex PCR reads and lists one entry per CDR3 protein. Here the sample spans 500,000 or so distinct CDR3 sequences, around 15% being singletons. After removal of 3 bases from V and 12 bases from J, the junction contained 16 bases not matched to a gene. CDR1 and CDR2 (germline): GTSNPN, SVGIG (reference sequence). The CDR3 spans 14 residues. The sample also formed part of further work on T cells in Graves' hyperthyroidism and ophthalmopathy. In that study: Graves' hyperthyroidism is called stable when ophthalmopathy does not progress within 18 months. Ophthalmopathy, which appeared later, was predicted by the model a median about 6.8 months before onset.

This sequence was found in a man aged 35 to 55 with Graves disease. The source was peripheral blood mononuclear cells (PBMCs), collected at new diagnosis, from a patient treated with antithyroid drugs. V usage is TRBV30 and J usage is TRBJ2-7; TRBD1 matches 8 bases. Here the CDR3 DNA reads TGTGCCTGGAGGTCAGGCGGGACAGGAGACATTCGGTACTTC. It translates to CAWRSGGTGDIRYF.